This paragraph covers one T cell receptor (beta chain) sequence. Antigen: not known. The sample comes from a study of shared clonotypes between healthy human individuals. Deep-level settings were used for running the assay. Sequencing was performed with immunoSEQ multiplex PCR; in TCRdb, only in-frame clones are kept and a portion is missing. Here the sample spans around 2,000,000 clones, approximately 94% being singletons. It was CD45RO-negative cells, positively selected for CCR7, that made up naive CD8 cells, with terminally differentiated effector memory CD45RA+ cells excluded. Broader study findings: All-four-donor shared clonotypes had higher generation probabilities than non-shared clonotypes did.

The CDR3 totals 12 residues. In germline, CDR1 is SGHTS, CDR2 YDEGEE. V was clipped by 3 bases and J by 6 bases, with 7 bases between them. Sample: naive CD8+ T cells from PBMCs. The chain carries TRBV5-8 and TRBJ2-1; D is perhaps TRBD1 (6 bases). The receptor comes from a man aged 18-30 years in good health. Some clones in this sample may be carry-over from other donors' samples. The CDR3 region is CASSWGRNEQFF. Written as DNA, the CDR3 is TGTGCCAGCAGCTGGGGGCGCAATGAGCAGTTCTTC.